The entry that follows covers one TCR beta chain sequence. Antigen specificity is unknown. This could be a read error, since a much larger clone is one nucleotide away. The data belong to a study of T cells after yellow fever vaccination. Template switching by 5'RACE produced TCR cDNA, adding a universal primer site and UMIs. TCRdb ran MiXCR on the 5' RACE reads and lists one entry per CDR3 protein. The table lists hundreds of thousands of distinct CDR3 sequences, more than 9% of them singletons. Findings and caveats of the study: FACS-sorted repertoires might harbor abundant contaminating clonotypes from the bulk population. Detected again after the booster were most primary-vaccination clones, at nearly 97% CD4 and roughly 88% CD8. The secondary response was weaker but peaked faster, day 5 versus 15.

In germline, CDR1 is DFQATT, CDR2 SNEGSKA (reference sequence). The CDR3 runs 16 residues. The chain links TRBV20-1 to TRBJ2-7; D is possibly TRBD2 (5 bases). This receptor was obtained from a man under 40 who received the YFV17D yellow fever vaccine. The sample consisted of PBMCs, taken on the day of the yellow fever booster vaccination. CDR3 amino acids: CCARDRQRSGSYEQYF. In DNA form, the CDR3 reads TGCTGTGCTAGAGATCGACAAAGGTCGGGGTCCTACGAGCAGTACTTC.